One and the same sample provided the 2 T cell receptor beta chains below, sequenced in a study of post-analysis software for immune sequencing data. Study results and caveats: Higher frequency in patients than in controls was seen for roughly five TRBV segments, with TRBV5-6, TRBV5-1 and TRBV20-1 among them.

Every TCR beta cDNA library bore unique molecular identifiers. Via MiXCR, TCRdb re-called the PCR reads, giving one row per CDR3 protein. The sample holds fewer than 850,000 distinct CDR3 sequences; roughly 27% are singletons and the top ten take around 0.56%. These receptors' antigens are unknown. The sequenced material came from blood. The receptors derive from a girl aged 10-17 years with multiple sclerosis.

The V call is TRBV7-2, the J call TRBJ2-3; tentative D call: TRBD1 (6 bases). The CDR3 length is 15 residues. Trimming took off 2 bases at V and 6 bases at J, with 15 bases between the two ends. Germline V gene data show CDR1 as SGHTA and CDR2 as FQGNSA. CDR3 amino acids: CASSLQGNLGDTQYF. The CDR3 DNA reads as TGTGCCAGCAGCTTACAGGGGAACCTCGGGGATACGCAGTATTTT.

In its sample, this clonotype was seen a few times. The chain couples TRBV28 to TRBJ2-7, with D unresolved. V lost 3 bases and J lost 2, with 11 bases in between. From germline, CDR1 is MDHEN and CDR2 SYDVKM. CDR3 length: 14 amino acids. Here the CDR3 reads CASSFRFPPYEQYF. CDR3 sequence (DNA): TGTGCCAGCAGTTTTAGGTTTCCCCCCTACGAGCAGTACTTC.